The 11 T cell receptor beta chains in this list originate from one sample, sequenced in a study of blood T cell repertoires in COVID-19. The assay was immunoSEQ multiplex PCR, and TCRdb's table has in-frame clones only and misses some. The sample consists of 150,000 to 200,000 clones, 90% of them appearing once. The sample was peripheral blood. Receptor source: a man in his 60s with active or convalescent COVID-19.

In this sample, this clone turned up a few times. The chain has TRBV5-5 and TRBJ1-4, with TRBD1 matching 10 bases. This CDR3 is built from 14 residues. The germline V gene has CDR1 SGHKS and CDR2 YYEKEE (reference sequence). J gave up 8 bases and V 3 bases, and 4 bases lay outside the gene matches. CDR3 bases: TGTGCCAGCAGCTGGGACAGGGGCGGGGAAAAACTGTTTTTT. Amino acids: CASSWDRGGEKLFF.

The rearrangement uses TRBV7-8 and TRBJ2-2, with TRBD2 matching 16 bases. The CDR3 sequence is 17 residues long. V trimming: 5 bases; J trimming: 6 bases; junction bases outside the gene matches: 6. The germline CDR1 and CDR2 sequences are SGHVS and FQNEAQ. The CDR3 nucleotides read TGTGCCAGCAGCCCGGGACTAGCGGGAGGGAATGCCGGGGAGCTGTTTTTT. Residues: CASSPGLAGGNAGELFF.

The rearrangement links TRBV3-1 (or the pseudogene TRBV3-2) to TRBJ2-4, with a tentative D call TRBD1 (6 bases). This CDR3 spans 14 amino acids. Germline CDR1 is LGHDT and CDR2 is YNNKEL (reference sequence). Trimming left V 2 bases short and J 1 base short, with 6 bases between. The CDR3 protein is CASSQQGAKNIQYF. The CDR3 coding sequence is TGTGCCAGCAGCCAACAGGGGGCCAAAAACATTCAGTACTTC.

This rearrangement joins TRBV6-5 to TRBJ2-3, with D possibly matching TRBD1 (5 bases). With 5 bases removed from V and 7 bases from J, the gap between germline ends came to 13 bases. CDR3 length: 13 residues. CDR1 MNHEY and CDR2 SVGAGI come from the germline V gene. CDR3 in amino acids: CASSRQTRNTQYF. The CDR3 nucleotides are TGTGCCAGCAGTAGACAGACCAGGAATACGCAGTATTTT.

This clone was observed a few times. The chain joins TRBV4-2 to TRBJ2-7, with 12 bases that match TRBD2. Unmatched junction bases numbered 3, after V lost 1 base and J lost 2 bases. The germline gives CDR1 LGHNA, CDR2 YNFKEQ. The CDR3 has 16 residues. The CDR3 reads CASSQGLAGAPYEQYF. CDR3 sequence (DNA): TGTGCCAGCAGCCAAGGACTAGCGGGGGCTCCCTACGAGCAGTACTTC.

A note on this clone: One end of the junction is discordant with germline, which a read error may explain. The genes are TRBV2 and TRBJ2-7; the D call may be TRBD1 or TRBD2 (5 bases each). The CDR3 extends over 13 amino acids. Per germline, CDR1 SNHLY and CDR2 FYNNEI. For the CDR3, the DNA is TGTGCCAGCGGTGAGGGGCCATCCTACGAGCAGTACTTC. Translation: CASGEGPSYEQYF.

V and J are TRBV27 and TRBJ2-7; D possibly corresponds to TRBD2 (6 bases). The V gene lost 6 bases and the J gene lost 3 bases, with 18 bases spanning the gap. The CDR3 spans 15 residues. The germline V gene encodes CDR1 MNHEY and CDR2 SMNVEV (reference sequence). As DNA, the CDR3 is TGTGCCAGCAGCCCCAAACCGGGGGATCTCTACGAGCAGTACTTC. Residues: CASSPKPGDLYEQYF.

Details on this clone: Other DNA sequences in the same sample also yield this CDR3. The chain employs TRBV18 and TRBJ1-1, with TRBD1 as a possible D gene (5 bases). This CDR3 comprises 13 residues. Trimming left V 4 bases short and J 1 base short, with 7 bases between. Germline V gives CDR1 KGHSH, CDR2 LQKENI. CDR3 DNA: TGTGCCAGCTCACTCCAGGGGAACACTGAAGCTTTCTTT. It specifies CASSLQGNTEAFF.

This chain connects TRBV5-1 to TRBJ2-5; TRBD2 agrees at 12 bases. CDR1 and CDR2 (germline): SGHRS, YFSETQ. With 5 bases clipped from V and 6 bases from J, the junction kept 17 bases outside the gene matches. CDR3 length: 18 amino acids. The CDR3 region has the DNA TGCGCCAGCAGTCACACATGGCCGGGACTAGCGGGTAGCCAGACCCAGTACTTC. Translated, it gives CASSHTWPGLAGSQTQYF. Full variable domain (rest looked up from reference TRBV5-1 and TRBJ2-5): KAGVTQTPRYLIKTRGQQVTLSCSPISGHRSVSWYQQTPGQGLQFLFEYFSETQRNKGNFPGRFSGRQFSNSRSEMNVSTLELGDSALYLCASSHTWPGLAGSQTQYFGPGTRLLVL.

This chain links TRBV21-1 with TRBJ2-1; the D call of TRBD2 is as the table states it, not checked on the DNA. TRBV21-1 is a documented pseudogene. This CDR3 contains 20 residues. The CDR3 nucleotides read TGTGCCAGCAGCAAATGGGCGGGACTAGCGGGGGGGTACTCCTACAATGAGCAGTTCTTC. This encodes CASSKWAGLAGGYSYNEQFF.

The gene calls are TRBV19 and TRBJ2-6; the D gene is possibly TRBD1 (6 bases). The CDR3 extends over 17 amino acids. Germline V gene data show CDR1 as LNHDA and CDR2 as SQIVND (reference sequence). V was clipped by 5 bases and J by 0 bases, with 14 bases between them. The chain's CDR3 is CASSPGTPISGANVLTF. The CDR3 nucleotides are TGTGCCAGTAGTCCGGGGACACCGATCTCTGGGGCCAACGTCCTGACTTTC.